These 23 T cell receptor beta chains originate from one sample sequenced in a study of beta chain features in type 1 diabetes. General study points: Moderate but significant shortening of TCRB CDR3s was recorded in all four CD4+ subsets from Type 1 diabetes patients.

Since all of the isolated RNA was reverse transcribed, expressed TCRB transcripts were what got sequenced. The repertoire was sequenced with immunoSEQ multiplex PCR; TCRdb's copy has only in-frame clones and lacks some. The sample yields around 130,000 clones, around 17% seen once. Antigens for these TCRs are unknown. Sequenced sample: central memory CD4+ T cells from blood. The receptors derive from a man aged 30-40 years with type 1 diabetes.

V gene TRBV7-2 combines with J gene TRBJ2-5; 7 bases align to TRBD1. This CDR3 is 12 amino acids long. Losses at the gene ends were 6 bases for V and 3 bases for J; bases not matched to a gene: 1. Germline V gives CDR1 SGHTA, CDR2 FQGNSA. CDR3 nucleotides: TGTGCCAGCAGGCAGGGGGAAGAGACCCAGTACTTC. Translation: CASRQGEETQYF.

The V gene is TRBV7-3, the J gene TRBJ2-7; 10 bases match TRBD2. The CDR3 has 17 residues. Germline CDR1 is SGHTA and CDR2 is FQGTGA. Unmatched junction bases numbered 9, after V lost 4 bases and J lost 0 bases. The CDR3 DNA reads TGTGCCAGCAGCTCGATAGCGGGGGGCCCAACCTCCTACGAGCAGTACTTC. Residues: CASSSIAGGPTSYEQYF.

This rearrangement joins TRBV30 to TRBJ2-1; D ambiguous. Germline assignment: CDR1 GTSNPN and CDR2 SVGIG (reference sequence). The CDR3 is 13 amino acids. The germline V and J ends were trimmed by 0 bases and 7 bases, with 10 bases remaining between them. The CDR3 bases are TGTGCCTGGAGTGTAATGTTGGGGAATGAGCAGTTCTTC. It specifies CAWSVMLGNEQFF.

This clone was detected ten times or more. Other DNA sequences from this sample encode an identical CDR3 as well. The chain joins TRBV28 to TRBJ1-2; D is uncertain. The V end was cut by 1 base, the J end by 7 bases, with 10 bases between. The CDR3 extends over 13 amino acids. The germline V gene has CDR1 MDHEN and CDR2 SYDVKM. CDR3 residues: CASSLSDAGGYTF. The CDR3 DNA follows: TGTGCCAGCAGTTTATCGGACGCAGGTGGCTACACCTTC.

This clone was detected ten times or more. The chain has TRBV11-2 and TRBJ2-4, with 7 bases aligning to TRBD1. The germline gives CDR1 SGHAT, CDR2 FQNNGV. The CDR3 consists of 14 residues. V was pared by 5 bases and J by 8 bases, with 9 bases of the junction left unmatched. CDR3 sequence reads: CASSQGTARDIQYF. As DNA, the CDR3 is TGTGCCAGCAGCCAAGGGACAGCTCGGGACATTCAGTACTTC.

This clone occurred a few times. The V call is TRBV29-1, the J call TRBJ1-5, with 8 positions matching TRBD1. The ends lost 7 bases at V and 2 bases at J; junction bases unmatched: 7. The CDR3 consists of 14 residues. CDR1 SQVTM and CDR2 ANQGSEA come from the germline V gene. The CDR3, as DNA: TGCAGCGCCGTGGACAGGGCGGGCAATCAGCCCCAGCATTTT. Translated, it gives CSAVDRAGNQPQHF.

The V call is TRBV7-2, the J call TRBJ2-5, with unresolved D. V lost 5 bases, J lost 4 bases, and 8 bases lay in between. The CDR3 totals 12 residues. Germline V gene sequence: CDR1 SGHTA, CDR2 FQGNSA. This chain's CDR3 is CASSLALETQYF. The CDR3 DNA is TGTGCCAGCAGCCTGGCCCTAGAGACCCAGTACTTC.

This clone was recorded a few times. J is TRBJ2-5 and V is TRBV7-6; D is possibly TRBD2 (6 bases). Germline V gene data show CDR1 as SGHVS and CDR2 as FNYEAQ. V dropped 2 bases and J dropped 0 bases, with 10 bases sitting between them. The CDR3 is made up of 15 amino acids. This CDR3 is CASSLLGGNQETQYF. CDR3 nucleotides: TGTGCCAGCAGCTTATTGGGAGGCAACCAAGAGACCCAGTACTTC.

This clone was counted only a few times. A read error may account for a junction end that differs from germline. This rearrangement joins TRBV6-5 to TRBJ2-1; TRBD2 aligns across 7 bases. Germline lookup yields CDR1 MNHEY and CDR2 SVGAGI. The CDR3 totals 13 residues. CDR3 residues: CAISGTSVNEQFF. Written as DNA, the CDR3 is TGTGCCATCAGTGGAACTAGCGTGAATGAGCAGTTCTTC.

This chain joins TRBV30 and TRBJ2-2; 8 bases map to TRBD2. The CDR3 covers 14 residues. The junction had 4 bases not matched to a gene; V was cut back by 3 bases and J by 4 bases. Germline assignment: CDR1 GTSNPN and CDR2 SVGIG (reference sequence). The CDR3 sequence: CAWRRRGGTGELFF. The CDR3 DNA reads TGTGCCTGGAGGCGCCGGGGGGGCACCGGGGAGCTGTTTTTT.

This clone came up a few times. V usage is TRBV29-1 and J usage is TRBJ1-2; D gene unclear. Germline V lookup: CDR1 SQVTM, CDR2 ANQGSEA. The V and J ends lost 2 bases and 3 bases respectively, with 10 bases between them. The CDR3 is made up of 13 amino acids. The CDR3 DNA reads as TGCAGCGTTGAATTCGACCGCTACTATGGCTACACCTTC. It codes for CSVEFDRYYGYTF.

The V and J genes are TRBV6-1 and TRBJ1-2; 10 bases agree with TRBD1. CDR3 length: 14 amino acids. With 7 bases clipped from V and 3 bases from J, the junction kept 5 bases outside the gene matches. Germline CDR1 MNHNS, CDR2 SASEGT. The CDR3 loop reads CASTRDRGDYGYTF. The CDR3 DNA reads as TGTGCCAGCACCCGGGACAGGGGTGACTATGGCTACACCTTC.

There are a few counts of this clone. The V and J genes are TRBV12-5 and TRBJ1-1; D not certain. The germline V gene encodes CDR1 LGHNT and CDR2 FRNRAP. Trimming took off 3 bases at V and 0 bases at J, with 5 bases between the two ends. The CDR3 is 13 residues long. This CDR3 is CASGLQMNTEAFF. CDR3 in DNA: TGTGCTAGTGGTTTACAAATGAACACTGAAGCTTTCTTT.

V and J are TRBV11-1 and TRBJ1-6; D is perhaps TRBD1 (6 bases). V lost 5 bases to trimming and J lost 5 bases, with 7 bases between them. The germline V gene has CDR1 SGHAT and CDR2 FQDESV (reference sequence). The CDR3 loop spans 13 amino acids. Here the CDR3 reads CASSRTDNSPLHF. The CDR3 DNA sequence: TGTGCCAGCAGCCGGACAGATAATTCACCCCTCCACTTT.

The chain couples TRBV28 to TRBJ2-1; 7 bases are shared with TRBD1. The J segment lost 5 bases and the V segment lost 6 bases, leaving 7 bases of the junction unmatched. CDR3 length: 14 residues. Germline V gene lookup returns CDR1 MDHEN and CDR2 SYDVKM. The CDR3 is CASREYRGNNEQFF. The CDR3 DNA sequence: TGTGCCAGCAGAGAATACAGGGGAAACAATGAGCAGTTCTTC.

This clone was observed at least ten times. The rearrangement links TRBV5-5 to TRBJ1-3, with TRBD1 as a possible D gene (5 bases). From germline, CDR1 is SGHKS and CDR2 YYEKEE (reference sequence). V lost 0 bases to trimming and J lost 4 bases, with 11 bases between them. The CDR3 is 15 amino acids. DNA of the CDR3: TGTGCCAGCAGCTTGGAGGGGCGCCCCGGAAACACCATATATTTT. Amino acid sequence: CASSLEGRPGNTIYF. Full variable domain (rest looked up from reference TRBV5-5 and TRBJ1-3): DAGVTQSPTHLIKTRGQQVTLRCSPISGHKSVSWYQQVLGQGPQFIFQYYEKEERGRGNFPDRFSARQFPNYSSELNVNALLLGDSALYLCASSLEGRPGNTIYFGEGSWLTVV.

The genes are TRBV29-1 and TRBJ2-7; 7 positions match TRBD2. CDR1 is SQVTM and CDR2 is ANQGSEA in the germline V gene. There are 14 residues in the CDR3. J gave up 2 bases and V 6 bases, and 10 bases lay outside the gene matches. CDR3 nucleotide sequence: TGCAGCGTCTCTCGGGGAGGGGATCCCTACGAGCAGTACTTC. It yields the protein CSVSRGGDPYEQYF.

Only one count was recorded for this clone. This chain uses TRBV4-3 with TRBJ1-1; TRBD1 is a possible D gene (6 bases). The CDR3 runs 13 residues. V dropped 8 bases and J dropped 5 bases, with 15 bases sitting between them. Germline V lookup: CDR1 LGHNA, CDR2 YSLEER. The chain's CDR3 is CASQFLQGTEAFF. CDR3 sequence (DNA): TGCGCCAGCCAATTTTTACAGGGAACTGAAGCTTTCTTT.

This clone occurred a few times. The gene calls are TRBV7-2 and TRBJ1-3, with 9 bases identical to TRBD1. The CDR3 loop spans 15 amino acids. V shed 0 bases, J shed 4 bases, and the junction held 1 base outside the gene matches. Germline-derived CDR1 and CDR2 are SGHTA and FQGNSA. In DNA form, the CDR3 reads TGTGCCAGCAGCTTAGCACAGGGGGCCGGAAACACCATATATTTT. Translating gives CASSLAQGAGNTIYF.

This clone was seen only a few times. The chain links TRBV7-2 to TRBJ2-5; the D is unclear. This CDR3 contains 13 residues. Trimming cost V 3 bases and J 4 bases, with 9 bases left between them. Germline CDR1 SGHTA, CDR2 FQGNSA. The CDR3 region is CASSLGVAETQYF. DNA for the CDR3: TGTGCCAGCAGCTTGGGTGTGGCAGAGACCCAGTACTTC.

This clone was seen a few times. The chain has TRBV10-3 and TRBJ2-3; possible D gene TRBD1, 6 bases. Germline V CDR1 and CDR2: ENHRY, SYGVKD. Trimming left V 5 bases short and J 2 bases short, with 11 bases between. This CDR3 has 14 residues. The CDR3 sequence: CAISQQGNTDTQYF. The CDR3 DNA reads TGTGCCATCAGTCAACAGGGAAACACAGATACGCAGTATTTT.

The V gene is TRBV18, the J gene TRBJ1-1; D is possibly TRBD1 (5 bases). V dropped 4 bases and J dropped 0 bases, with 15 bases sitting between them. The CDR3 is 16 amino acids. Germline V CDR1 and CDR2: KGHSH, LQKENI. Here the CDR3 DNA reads TGTGCCAGCTCACTCACCGGGACGCCAGTGAACACTGAAGCTTTCTTT. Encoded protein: CASSLTGTPVNTEAFF.

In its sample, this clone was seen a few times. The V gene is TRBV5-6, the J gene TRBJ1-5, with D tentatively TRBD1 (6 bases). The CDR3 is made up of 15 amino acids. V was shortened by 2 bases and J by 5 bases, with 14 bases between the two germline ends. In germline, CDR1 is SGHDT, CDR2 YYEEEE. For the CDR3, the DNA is TGTGCCAGCAGCTTATTTGGGGGGCTCGATCAGCCCCAGCATTTT. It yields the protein CASSLFGGLDQPQHF.